These T cell receptor beta chains were read from a single sample in a study of shared clonotypes between healthy human individuals. TCRdb keeps only in-frame clones here, not all; method: immunoSEQ multiplex PCR. The sample holds about 380,000 clones, roughly 96% seen once. The specimen sequenced was memory CD8+ T cells sorted from blood. Every receptor here comes from a man aged 30 to 45 in good health. Both conserved end residues are part of each CDR3. The D gene is left open where the match is weak. Only part of the rows carry a size: once, few, many, or a class if the clone is expanded.

>TRBJ2-4|-|-|TRBV27
TGTGCCAGCAGTAACCTCTCACACCAGGCAAACATTCAGTACTTC
CASSNLSHQANIQYF
>TRBJ2-3|TRBD2|-|TRBV7-9
TGTGCCAGCAGCTTAAACGGACTAGCGGGAAGAGGTAGCACAGATACGCAGTATTTT
CASSLNGLAGRGSTDTQYF
>TRBJ2-7|-|-|TRBV29-1
TGCAGCGTTGATTGGGGTAGGGGATACGAGCAGTACTTC
CSVDWGRGYEQYF
>TRBJ1-1|-|-|TRBV2
TGTGCCAGCAGTGAAGAAGGGGTTGGAACTGAAGCTTTCTTT
CASSEEGVGTEAFF
>TRBJ2-3|TRBD2|-|TRBV5-1
TGCGCCAGCAGCTTGGATACGGGACTAGGGGCAGATACGCAGTATTTT
CASSLDTGLGADTQYF
>TRBJ1-2|-|-|TRBV30
TGTGCCTGGACGTCTGCCGGCGGCTATGGCTACACCTTC
CAWTSAGGYGYTF
>TRBJ1-1|TRBD1|-|TRBV10-2
TGCGCCAGCACGGCAGGGGGCACTGAAGCTTTCTTT
CASTAGGTEAFF
>TRBJ2-5|-|-|TRBV5-1
TGCGCCAGCAGCTTGTATCTCGGGGTAGAAGAGACCCAGTACTTC
CASSLYLGVEETQYF
>TRBJ1-2|-|-|TRBV7-9
TGTGCCAGCAGCTTAAAAGGCTACACCTTC
CASSLKGYTF
>TRBJ2-7|-|-|TRBV6-1
TGTGCCAGGGGTTATTCCTACGAGCAGTACTTC
CARGYSYEQYF
>TRBJ2-5|-|-|TRBV10-1
TGCGCCAGCAGTCGAGGGTGCCGTAAAGAGACCCAGTACTTC
CASSRGCRKETQYF
>TRBJ2-4|-|-|TRBV6-1
TGTGCCAGCACCGACTGGCTGGCCAAAAACATTCAGTACTTC
CASTDWLAKNIQYF
>TRBJ2-3|-|-|TRBV10-3
TGTGCCATCAGACCGGGCTCTAGCACAGATACGCAGTATTTT
CAIRPGSSTDTQYF
>TRBJ2-5|-|-|TRBV7-9
TGTGCCAGCAGCTTTCCCCTCAGCCTCCAAGAGACCCAGTACTTC
CASSFPLSLQETQYF
>TRBJ1-4|-|-|TRBV7-9
TGTGCCAGCAGCTCCCCATGGAGCGGGGAAAAACTGTTTTTT
CASSSPWSGEKLFF
>TRBJ1-2|-|-|TRBV28
TGTGCCAGCAGTTTATTGGGGGGAGTAGTTAACTATGGCTACACCTTC
CASSLLGGVVNYGYTF
>TRBJ2-1|TRBD2|-|TRBV4-2
TGTGCCAGCAGCCAATCTAGCGGGAGTATGTACAATGAGCAGTTCTTC
CASSQSSGSMYNEQFF
>TRBJ2-2|TRBD2|-|TRBV7-7
TGTGCTAGCAGCTTAGCGCCCAGCGGGAGGCCGAACACCGGGGAGCTGTTTTTT
CASSLAPSGRPNTGELFF
>TRBJ2-4|-|-|TRBV2
TGTGCCAGCAGTCTAGGGAACTCTCTAGCCAAAAACATTCAGTACTTC
CASSLGNSLAKNIQYF
>TRBJ2-3|-|-|TRBV29-1
TGCAGCGTTGGGGGGCATCCCTACACAGATACGCAGTATTTT
CSVGGHPYTDTQYF
>TRBJ1-5|-|-|TRBV6-4
TGTGCCAGCAGGATGAGGGAAGGGGGTCAGCCCCAGCATTTT
CASRMREGGQPQHF
>TRBJ1-5|TRBD1|-|TRBV10-3
TGTGCCATCAGTGGGACAGGGGGCAATCAGCCCCAGCATTTT
CAISGTGGNQPQHF
>TRBJ2-4|TRBD2|-|TRBV6-6
TGTGCCGCACCCCGGACTAGCGGGGACAAAAACATTCAGTACTTC
CAAPRTSGDKNIQYF
>TRBJ2-1|TRBD2|-|TRBV27
TGTGCCAGCAGTTTAATATGGCTAGCGGGAAGGGATGAGCAGTTCTTC
CASSLIWLAGRDEQFF
>TRBJ2-3|TRBD2|-|TRBV4-2
TGTGCCAGCAGCCAAGGCACTAGCGCTTTCACAGATACGCAGTATTTT
CASSQGTSAFTDTQYF
>TRBJ2-7|-|-|TRBV6-1
TGTGCCAGCAGTGAGGGGGCAGGCTCCTACGAGCAGTACTTC
CASSEGAGSYEQYF
>TRBJ2-1|TRBD2|-|TRBV2
TGTGCCAGCGCCAATGGTGCTAGCGGGAGGGCCGGTGAGCAGTTCTTC
CASANGASGRAGEQFF
>TRBJ2-1|-|-|TRBV2
TGTGCCAGCAGTGAGAGTAGCGCATACAATGAGCAGTTCTTC
CASSESSAYNEQFF
>TRBJ2-2|-|-|TRBV9
TGTGCCAGCAGCGTAGTTCGGTCGAGCACCGGGGAGCTGTTTTTT
CASSVVRSSTGELFF
>TRBJ2-1|-|-|TRBV4-1
TGCGCCAGCAGCCAAGTGGCAGGGAGCAATGAGCAGTTCTTC
CASSQVAGSNEQFF
>TRBJ1-3|TRBD1|-|TRBV6-6
TGTGCCAGCATAACAGGGGATTCCTCTGGAAACACCATATATTTT
CASITGDSSGNTIYF
>TRBJ1-1|-|-|TRBV11-2
TGTGCCAGCAGCCCCTACGGGTATGGAGGGACTGAAGCTTTCTTT
CASSPYGYGGTEAFF
>TRBJ2-6|TRBD2|-|TRBV6-1
TGTGCCAGCAGTGAACTAGCGGGCTCTGGGGCCAACGTCCTGACTTTC
CASSELAGSGANVLTF
>TRBJ2-1|TRBD2|-|TRBV5-1
TGCGCCAGCAGCTACCAAAGGACTAGCGGGAGGGAGAGATCCTACAATGAGCAGTTCTTC
CASSYQRTSGRERSYNEQFF
>TRBJ1-1|-|once|TRBV20-1
TGCAGTGCTAGCGGGAGAACTGAAGCTTTCTTT
CSASGRTEAFF
>TRBJ1-2|-|-|TRBV30
TGTGCCTGGGGAGCCTATGGCTACACCTTC
CAWGAYGYTF
>TRBJ2-7|-|-|TRBV28
TGTGCCAGCAGTTTGGCTTACGAGCAGTACTTC
CASSLAYEQYF
>TRBJ1-2|-|once|TRBV2
TGTGCCAGCACACAGGAAAACTATGGCTACACCTTC
CASTQENYGYTF
>TRBJ2-7|-|-|TRBV6-1
TGTGCCAGCAGTGAACTTGGCGGAGGCTACGAGCAGTACTTC
CASSELGGGYEQYF
>TRBJ1-2|-|once|TRBV4-1
TGCGCCAGCAGCCAAGAGAGGGGTGGCTACACCTTC
CASSQERGGYTF
>TRBJ1-5|TRBD1|-|TRBV6-5
TGTGCCAGCAGGGAGACAGGGGGGCGTAATCAGCCCCAGCATTTT
CASRETGGRNQPQHF
>TRBJ2-3|-|-|TRBV6-1
TGTGCCAGCAGTGAAGCTACAGATACGCAGTATTTT
CASSEATDTQYF
>TRBJ1-2|TRBD1|-|TRBV6-1
TGTGCCAGCAGCGGGGACAGGGGGGGTGGCTACACCTTC
CASSGDRGGGYTF
>TRBJ1-4|-|-|TRBV9
TGTGCCAGCAGCCAGGGACGGAATGAAAAACTGTTTTTT
CASSQGRNEKLFF
>TRBJ2-3|TRBD2|-|TRBV5-1
TGCGCCAGCAGCTGGAGTAGCGGGGGCACAGATACGCAGTATTTT
CASSWSSGGTDTQYF
>TRBJ1-4|-|-|TRBV5-1
TGCGCCAGCAGCTTGGGGAAGGGGGTTCATGAAAAACTGTTTTTT
CASSLGKGVHEKLFF
>TRBJ1-4|-|few|TRBV28
TGTGCCAGCAGGTCACTCAGGGCAACTAATGAAAAACTGTTTTTT
CASRSLRATNEKLFF
>TRBJ2-7|-|-|TRBV4-1
TGCGCCAGCAGCCAAGCGGGGGCCTACGAGCAGTACTTC
CASSQAGAYEQYF
>TRBJ2-2|-|-|TRBV5-1
TGCGCCAGCAGCTTGGCTCCGGGGGAGCTGTTTTTT
CASSLAPGELFF
>TRBJ1-2|-|-|TRBV19
TGTGCCAGTAGTCCCCTAATTTCCCGGGACAACTCCCGCTGGACCTTC
CASSPLISRDNSRWTF
>TRBJ2-7|-|-|TRBV10-3
TGTGCCATCACCGAAGGATCACTAGCTTACGAGCAGTACTTC
CAITEGSLAYEQYF
>TRBJ1-1|TRBD1|-|TRBV6-5
TGTGCCAGCAGTTACCCTGGGACAGGGGGCACTGAAGCTTTCTTT
CASSYPGTGGTEAFF